This TCR beta chain is drawn from a study of cytomegalovirus exposure and HLA in healthy donors. Regarding the study as a whole: Most sequenced TCRs were rare (though some public TCRs occurred in many donors). Later analysis placed DRB1 highest and HLA-C lowest in TCR association rates, which differed by HLA locus. The authors confirmed in vitro that a few CMV-associated chains were specific for CMV antigens.

Germline V gives CDR1 LNHDA, CDR2 SQIVND (reference sequence). Losses at the gene ends were 8 bases for V and 5 bases for J; bases not matched to a gene: 10. The CDR3 loop spans 14 amino acids. With respect to this clone: What it binds is not known.

The PCR employed 60 Vbeta primers together with 13 Jbeta primers. The method was immunoSEQ multiplex PCR; TCRdb's version includes in-frame clones alone and lacks a portion of them. The repertoire has about 130,000 clones, about three quarters of them found once; the top ten carry around 2%. The chain carries TRBV19 and TRBJ1-1; TRBD1 matches at 8 bases. The clonotype was recovered from a woman aged 40 to 50 in good health and CMV-seronegative. Sequenced: PBMCs. The CDR3 region has the DNA TGTGCCAGTCGGACGGACAGGGAGGGTACTGAAGCTTTCTTT. Amino acid sequence: CASRTDREGTEAFF.